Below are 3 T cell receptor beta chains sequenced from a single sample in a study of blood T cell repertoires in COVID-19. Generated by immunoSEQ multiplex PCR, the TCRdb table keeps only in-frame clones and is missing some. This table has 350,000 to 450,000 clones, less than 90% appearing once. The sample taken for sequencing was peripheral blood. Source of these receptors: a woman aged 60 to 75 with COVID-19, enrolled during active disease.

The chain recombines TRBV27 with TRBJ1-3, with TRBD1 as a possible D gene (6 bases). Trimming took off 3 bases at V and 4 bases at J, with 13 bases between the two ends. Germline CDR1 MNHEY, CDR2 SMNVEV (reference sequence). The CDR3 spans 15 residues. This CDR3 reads CASSLGRGPGNTIYF. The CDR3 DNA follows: TGTGCCAGCAGTTTGGGCAGGGGTCCGGGAAACACCATATATTTT.

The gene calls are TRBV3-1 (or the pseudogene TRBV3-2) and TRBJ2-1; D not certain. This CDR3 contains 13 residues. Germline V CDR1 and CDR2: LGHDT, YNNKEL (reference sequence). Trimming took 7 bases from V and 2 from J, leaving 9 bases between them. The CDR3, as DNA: TGTGCCAGCACCCCCTCCCCCTACAATGAGCAGTTCTTC. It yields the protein CASTPSPYNEQFF.

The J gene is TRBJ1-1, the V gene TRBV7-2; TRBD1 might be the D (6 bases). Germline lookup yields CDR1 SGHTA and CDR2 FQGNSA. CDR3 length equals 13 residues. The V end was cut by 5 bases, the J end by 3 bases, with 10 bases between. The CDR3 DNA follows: TGTGCCAGCAGCCGTGGGACATACACTGAAGCTTTCTTT. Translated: CASSRGTYTEAFF. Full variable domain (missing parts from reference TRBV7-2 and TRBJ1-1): GAGVSQSPSNKVTEKGKDVELRCDPISGHTALYWYRQSLGQGLEFLIYFQGNSAPDKSGLPSDRFSAERTGGSVSTLTIQRTQQEDSAVYLCASSRGTYTEAFFGQGTRLTVV.